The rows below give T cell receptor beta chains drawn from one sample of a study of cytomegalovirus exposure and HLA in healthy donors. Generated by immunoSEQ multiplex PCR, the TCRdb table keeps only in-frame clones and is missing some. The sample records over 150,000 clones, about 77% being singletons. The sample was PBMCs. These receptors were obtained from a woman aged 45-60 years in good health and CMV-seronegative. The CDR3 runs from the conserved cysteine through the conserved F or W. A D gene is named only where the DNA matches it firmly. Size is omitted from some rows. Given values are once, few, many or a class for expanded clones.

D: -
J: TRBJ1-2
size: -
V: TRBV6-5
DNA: TGTGCCAGCAGTTACGCCAGGAACTATGGCTACACCTTC
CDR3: CASSYARNYGYTF

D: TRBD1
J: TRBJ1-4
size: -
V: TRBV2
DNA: TGTGCCAGCAGGAGGACAGGGGTTTTCACTAATGAAAAACTGTTTTTT
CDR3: CASRRTGVFTNEKLFF

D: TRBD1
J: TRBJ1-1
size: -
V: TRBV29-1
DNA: TGCAGCACTGCAGGGGGGAAAATGAACACTGAAGCTTTCTTT
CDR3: CSTAGGKMNTEAFF

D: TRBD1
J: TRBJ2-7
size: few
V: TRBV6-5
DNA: TGTGCCAGCAGTTACCGGGACAGGGACTACGAGCAGTACTTC
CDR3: CASSYRDRDYEQYF

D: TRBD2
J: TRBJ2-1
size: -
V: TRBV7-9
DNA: TGTGCCAGCCTGAGCGGGAGTGTTAACAATGAGCAGTTCTTC
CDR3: CASLSGSVNNEQFF

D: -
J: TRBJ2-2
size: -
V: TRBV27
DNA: TGTGCCAGCAGCATCCGGGACTCACCCCATATTGGGGAGCTGTTTTTT
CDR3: CASSIRDSPHIGELFF

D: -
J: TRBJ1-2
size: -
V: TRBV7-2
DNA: TGTGCCAGCAGCATTAGCGTTTCTCGCTATGGCTACACCTTC
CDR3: CASSISVSRYGYTF

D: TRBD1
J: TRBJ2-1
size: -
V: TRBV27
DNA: TGTGCCAGCAGTTTACAGTGGCAGGGGGCAGTCCATGAGCAGTTCTTC
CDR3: CASSLQWQGAVHEQFF

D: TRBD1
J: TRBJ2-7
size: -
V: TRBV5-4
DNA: TGTGCCAGCAGCTCCCGGGACAGATACTACGAGCAGTACTTC
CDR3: CASSSRDRYYEQYF

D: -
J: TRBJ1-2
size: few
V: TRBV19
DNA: TGTGCCAGTAGTCCAGAAGGTGGACAGATAGTGAGCTACACCTTC
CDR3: CASSPEGGQIVSYTF

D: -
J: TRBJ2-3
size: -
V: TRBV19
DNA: TGTGCCAGTAATGAGGTATTCGCAGATACGCAGTATTTT
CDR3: CASNEVFADTQYF

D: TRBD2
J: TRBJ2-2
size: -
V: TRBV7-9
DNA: TGTGCCAGCAGTTCGCTAGCGGTGAACACCGGGGAGCTGTTTTTT
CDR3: CASSSLAVNTGELFF

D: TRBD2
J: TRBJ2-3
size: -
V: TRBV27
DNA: TGTGCCAGCAGTTTTAGCGGGAGGGGGGCGGATACGCAGTATTTT
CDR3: CASSFSGRGADTQYF

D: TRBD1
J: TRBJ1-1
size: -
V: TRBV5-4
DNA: TGTGCCAGCAGCTTGGCCGGAGGGACAGTGAACACTGAAGCTTTCTTT
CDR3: CASSLAGGTVNTEAFF

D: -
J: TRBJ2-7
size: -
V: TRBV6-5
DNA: TGTGCCAGCAGTTACTCAAGGAGTTTCGGGGATGAGTACTTC
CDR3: CASSYSRSFGDEYF